The next 30 T cell receptor beta chains were all read from a single sample in a study of T cell changes during pregnancy in multiple sclerosis. Method: immunoSEQ multiplex PCR; TCRdb's copy keeps in-frame clones and lacks some. The sample holds about 40,000 clones, more than 80% seen once. Sequenced here: CD4+ T cells from peripheral blood mononuclear cells, sampled in the third trimester of pregnancy. The source of these receptors is a female donor with multiple sclerosis, enrolled in a pregnancy study.

The chain uses TRBV27 and TRBJ1-2; D ambiguous. The CDR3 contains 15 residues. Germline assignment: CDR1 MNHEY and CDR2 SMNVEV (reference sequence). The V end lost 2 bases, the J end lost 2 bases, and 12 bases lay between the germline ends. The CDR3: CASSLGSQRNYGYTF. The CDR3 DNA follows: TGTGCCAGCAGTTTAGGGTCTCAGCGGAACTATGGCTACACCTTC.

The V call is TRBV30, the J call TRBJ2-7, with TRBD1 as a possible D gene (5 bases). The CDR3 length is 14 residues. Germline lookup yields CDR1 GTSNPN and CDR2 SVGIG (reference sequence). The germline V and J ends were trimmed by 0 bases and 4 bases, with 13 bases remaining between them. CDR3 sequence: CAWSVPWGRYEQYF. The CDR3 coding sequence is TGTGCCTGGAGTGTACCGTGGGGCAGGTACGAGCAGTACTTC.

The rearrangement uses TRBV5-1 and TRBJ2-5; 8 bases are shared with TRBD1. The J call may be in error: the DNA end matches TRBJ2-7 better. CDR3 size: 18 residues. Germline CDR1 is SGHRS and CDR2 is YFSETQ. The CDR3 protein is CASSITEQGVRSSYEQYF. In DNA, the CDR3 is TGCGCCAGCAGCATAACAGAACAGGGGGTTAGGAGCTCCTACGAGCAGTACTTC.

This chain links TRBV4-2 with TRBJ2-7; TRBD1 agrees at 8 bases. Per the germline V gene, CDR1 is LGHNA and CDR2 is YNFKEQ. The CDR3 is made up of 11 amino acids. Trimming at V came to 1 base and at J to 13 bases, leaving 3 bases not matched to a gene. The CDR3 protein is CASSQGTGFYF. The CDR3 nucleotides are TGTGCCAGCAGCCAAGGGACAGGGTTTTACTTC.

The V gene is TRBV25-1, the J gene TRBJ2-3; D is unclear. The CDR3 runs 16 residues. Trimming removed 0 bases at V and 1 base at J, with 11 bases between. The germline V gene has CDR1 MGHDK and CDR2 SYGVNS. CDR3: CASSEYLLPGTDTQYF. CDR3 coding DNA: TGTGCCAGCAGTGAATACCTCCTTCCGGGCACAGATACGCAGTATTTT.

Of note for this clone: Because the CDR3's place on the DNA is in doubt, the DNA is left out and the CDR3 is given as listed by TCRdb. This sequence joins TRBV21-1 and TRBJ1-1; the table's D call TRBD1 went unverified against the DNA. TRBV21-1 corresponds to a pseudogene. The CDR3 adds up to 18 amino acids, both ends counted. CDR3 residues: CASSKPDVFASGNTEAFF.

V is TRBV5-1 and J is TRBJ1-3; the D is unclear. Germline CDR1 reads SGHRS; CDR2 reads YFSETQ. The CDR3 spans 14 residues. The V and J ends lost 3 bases and 7 bases respectively, with 14 bases between them. In nucleotides, the CDR3 is TGCGCCAGCAGCTACTCTGGCGGAGGCAACACCATATATTTT. Amino acid sequence: CASSYSGGGNTIYF. Full variable domain (rest looked up from reference TRBV5-1 and TRBJ1-3): KAGVTQTPRYLIKTRGQQVTLSCSPISGHRSVSWYQQTPGQGLQFLFEYFSETQRNKGNFPGRFSGRQFSNSRSEMNVSTLELGDSALYLCASSYSGGGNTIYFGEGSWLTVV.

The chain links TRBV30 to TRBJ2-2, with TRBD1 matching 10 bases. Germline V CDR1 and CDR2: GTSNPN, SVGIG (reference sequence). CDR3 length equals 17 residues. Losses at the gene ends were 7 bases for V and 2 bases for J; bases not matched to a gene: 13. The chain's CDR3 is CAYSSGTGARNTGELFF. The CDR3 coding sequence is TGTGCCTACTCTTCCGGGACAGGGGCCCGAAACACCGGGGAGCTGTTTTTT.

The chain employs TRBV5-1 and TRBJ2-5; the match to TRBD2 covers 7 bases. The CDR3 runs 16 residues. Germline V gives CDR1 SGHRS, CDR2 YFSETQ. The V gene end was trimmed by 0 bases and the J gene end by 5 bases; junction bases not matched to a gene: 10. CDR3 residues: CASSLGGGSFQETQYF. The CDR3 DNA reads TGCGCCAGCAGCTTGGGTGGCGGGAGTTTTCAGGAGACCCAGTACTTC.

The chain joins TRBV5-6 to TRBJ2-5; D possibly corresponds to TRBD1 (5 bases). The J call may be wrong; the DNA end is better matched by TRBJ2-7. From germline, CDR1 is SGHDT and CDR2 YYEEEE. CDR3 length equals 14 residues. The chain's CDR3 is CASSLGVQAYEQYF. The CDR3 DNA sequence: TGTGCCAGCAGCTTGGGAGTACAGGCCTACGAGCAGTACTTC.

In DNA form, the CDR3 reads TGTGCCAGCTCACCACGACAGGGGAATCAGCCCCAGCATTTT. It is translated as CASSPRQGNQPQHF. The chain joins TRBV18 to TRBJ1-5; 8 bases match TRBD1. The CDR3 extends over 14 amino acids. V lost 1 base, J lost 4 bases, and 0 bases stayed unmatched. Germline loops: CDR1 KGHSH, CDR2 LQKENI.

The chain uses TRBV9 and TRBJ2-2; D not resolved. The CDR3 is made up of 16 amino acids. Between the trimmed V and J ends, which lost 0 bases and 2 bases, there was a span of 11 bases. Per germline, CDR1 SGDLS and CDR2 YYNGEE. The CDR3 loop is CASSVDSGSNTGELFF. The CDR3 DNA is TGTGCCAGCAGCGTAGATTCAGGTAGTAACACCGGGGAGCTGTTTTTT.

The J gene is TRBJ2-1, the V gene TRBV7-9, with 8 positions matching TRBD1. The germline gives CDR1 SEHNR, CDR2 FQNEAQ (reference sequence). J lost 9 bases, V lost 4 bases, and 11 bases had no gene match. The CDR3 consists of 15 residues. The CDR3 nucleotides read TGTGCCAGCAGCTCGCGGACAGGGACGATCGGTGAGCAGTTCTTC. Translated, it gives CASSSRTGTIGEQFF.

The sample holds a few counts of this clone. This chain joins TRBV27 and TRBJ2-7; D might be TRBD1 (6 bases). The CDR3 totals 15 residues. Germline lookup yields CDR1 MNHEY and CDR2 SMNVEV (reference sequence). V was pared by 3 bases and J by 3 bases, with 15 bases between. CDR3 bases: TGTGCCAGCAGTTTCGCCGGGACAAAAATCTACGAGCAGTACTTC. Translating it yields CASSFAGTKIYEQYF.

The chain joins TRBV5-1 to TRBJ2-1, with a tentative D call TRBD1 (5 bases). CDR1 and CDR2 (germline): SGHRS, YFSETQ. V gave up 1 base and J gave up 6 bases, with 8 bases separating them. The CDR3 extends over 13 amino acids. This chain's CDR3 is CASSLSRANEQFF. CDR3 sequence (DNA): TGCGCCAGCAGCTTGAGCAGGGCCAATGAGCAGTTCTTC.

The chain links TRBV5-1 to TRBJ2-5; 13 bases map to TRBD2. There are 18 residues in the CDR3. Germline V lookup: CDR1 SGHRS, CDR2 YFSETQ. J lost 1 base, V lost 2 bases, and 8 bases had no gene match. The chain's CDR3 is CASSLLGLAGISQETQYF. CDR3 coding DNA: TGCGCCAGCAGCTTATTGGGACTAGCGGGAATATCCCAAGAGACCCAGTACTTC.

The gene calls are TRBV21-1 and TRBJ1-5. TRBV21-1 is classified as a pseudogene. The CDR3 is 16 amino acids. The CDR3 region is CASSKAGRQGRGAQHF. CDR3 DNA: TGTGCCAGCAGCAAAGCGGGTAGGCAGGGGCGGGGGGCCCAGCATTTT.

The chain couples TRBV7-7 to TRBJ2-5; 8 nucleotides match TRBD2. The CDR3 length is 15 residues. The germline V gene has CDR1 SSHAT and CDR2 FNYEAQ (reference sequence). The trim removed 3 bases at V and 5 bases at J, leaving 8 bases unmatched. For the CDR3, the DNA is TGTGCCAGCAGCTTTACTAGCGGTCGAAGCGAGACCCAGTACTTC. Protein: CASSFTSGRSETQYF. The complete variable domain, with remaining parts taken from reference TRBV7-7 and TRBJ2-5, reads GAGVSQSPRYKVTKRGQDVTLRCDPISSHATLYWYQQALGQGPEFLTYFNYEAQPDKSGLPSDRFSAERPEGSISTLTIQRTEQRDSAMYRCASSFTSGRSETQYFGPGTRLLVL.

The chain joins TRBV5-1 to TRBJ2-5; 10 positions agree with TRBD2. The CDR3 runs to 16 residues. CDR1 and CDR2 (germline): SGHRS, YFSETQ. Germline trimming cut 6 bases from V and 1 base from J; bases unmatched to any gene: 9. Written as DNA, the CDR3 is TGCGCCAGCAATTCCGGACTAGCGGTACTCCAAGAGACCCAGTACTTC. Protein: CASNSGLAVLQETQYF.

J is TRBJ2-1 and V is TRBV19; 12 nucleotides align to TRBD2. Per the germline V gene, CDR1 is LNHDA and CDR2 is SQIVND (reference sequence). This CDR3 comprises 17 residues. The V gene end was trimmed by 1 base and the J gene end by 6 bases; junction bases not matched to a gene: 7. In nucleotides, the CDR3 is TGTGCCAGTAGTATAGTGCTAGCGGGAGGGCCTCTCAATGAGCAGTTCTTC. Protein product: CASSIVLAGGPLNEQFF.

V gene TRBV5-6 combines with J gene TRBJ1-5, with D maybe TRBD1 (6 bases). Looked up from germline, CDR1 is SGHDT and CDR2 is YYEEEE. V lost 1 base, J lost 3 bases, and 11 bases lay in between. CDR3 size: 15 residues. The CDR3 coding sequence is TGTGCCAGCAGCTTGTGGGGGCGGAACAATCAGCCCCAGCATTTT. Residues: CASSLWGRNNQPQHF.

V and J are TRBV27 and TRBJ1-5; D gene ambiguous. Germline-derived CDR1 and CDR2 are MNHEY and SMNVEV (reference sequence). V shed 7 bases and J shed 7 bases, with 17 bases lying between them. The CDR3 covers 14 residues. The CDR3 loop reads CASMTPGERQPQHF. CDR3 in DNA: TGTGCCAGCATGACTCCCGGTGAGAGGCAGCCCCAGCATTTT.

A single count supports this clone. V is TRBV5-1 and J is TRBJ2-6; TRBD2 might be the D (6 bases). This CDR3 contains 18 residues. The V gene lost 0 bases and the J gene lost 0 bases, with 13 bases spanning the gap. Germline assignment: CDR1 SGHRS and CDR2 YFSETQ. The CDR3 bases are TGCGCCAGCAGCTTGGGACCCTCCGGGGGCTCTGGGGCCAACGTCCTGACTTTC. Translation gives CASSLGPSGGSGANVLTF.

The genes are TRBV21-1 and TRBJ2-7; no check of the table's D call, TRBD1, against the DNA was made. TRBV21-1 constitutes a pseudogene. The CDR3 sequence is 15 residues long. The CDR3 loop is CASRAGQGAPGEQYF. The CDR3 nucleotides read TGTGCCAGCAGGGCCGGTCAGGGGGCGCCGGGGGAGCAGTACTTC.

The table lists this clone with a few counts. This sequence joins TRBV18 and TRBJ1-1; D is unclear. CDR1 KGHSH and CDR2 LQKENI come from the germline V gene. This CDR3 has 14 amino acids. The ends were cut back, 1 base at V and 1 base at J, with 7 bases in the middle. The CDR3 protein is CASSPRPGNTEAFF. Written as DNA, the CDR3 is TGTGCCAGCTCACCACGGCCAGGGAACACTGAAGCTTTCTTT.

The chain carries TRBV5-5 and TRBJ1-2, with a tentative D call TRBD1 (6 bases). The ends were cut back, 2 bases at V and 0 bases at J, with 14 bases in the middle. This CDR3 has 16 residues. CDR1 is SGHKS, CDR2 YYEKEE, per germline (reference sequence). As DNA, the CDR3 is TGTGCCAGCAGCTTAGGTCTTGAGGGGGCTAACTATGGCTACACCTTC. Its protein product is CASSLGLEGANYGYTF.

The CDR3 nucleotides are TGTGCCAGTAGTATGACAGGCAGGGGAACGGAGACCCAGTACTTC. Translated: CASSMTGRGTETQYF. The rearrangement links TRBV19 to TRBJ2-5, with D perhaps matching TRBD1 (6 bases). Germline V lookup: CDR1 LNHDA, CDR2 SQIVND (reference sequence). The germline V and J ends were trimmed by 3 bases and 5 bases, with 16 bases remaining between them. This CDR3 spans 15 amino acids.

The rearrangement uses TRBV18 and TRBJ1-5; 8 bases are shared with TRBD1. V lost 4 bases, J lost 8 bases, and 4 bases stayed unmatched. The CDR3 length is 13 residues. Germline V gene data show CDR1 as KGHSH and CDR2 as LQKENI. This CDR3 reads CASSRRGQEPQHF. DNA for the CDR3: TGTGCCAGCTCACGCAGGGGGCAGGAGCCCCAGCATTTT.

V usage is TRBV5-1 and J usage is TRBJ2-1, with D perhaps TRBD2 (8 bases). CDR3 length: 15 amino acids. V was cut by 7 bases and J by 4 bases, with 18 bases left in between. Looked up from germline, CDR1 is SGHRS and CDR2 is YFSETQ. The CDR3 region has the DNA TGCGCCAGCTGGACTAGCAGGGGGAGGTACAATGAGCAGTTCTTC. This codes for CASWTSRGRYNEQFF.

The chain links TRBV7-9 to TRBJ2-5, with D perhaps matching TRBD2 (5 bases). Trimming removed 1 base at V and 12 bases at J, with 18 bases between. The CDR3 runs 14 residues. Looked up from germline, CDR1 is SEHNR and CDR2 is FQNEAQ (reference sequence). CDR3 bases: TGTGCCAGCAGCTTAGAACGGGTCGGAGGCCCAAAGTACTTC. Residues: CASSLERVGGPKYF.